Presented here are 7 T cell receptor beta chains from one specimen sequenced in a study of T-cell reconstitution after alpha-beta-depleted transplantation in children. Unique molecular identifiers were incorporated into the prepared TCRbeta library. TCRdb redid the calling of the PCR reads with MiXCR, one entry per CDR3 protein. Here the sample spans about 580,000 distinct CDR3 sequences, 25% to 30% being singletons. Sequencing was performed on PBMCs, taken before TCRalphabeta/CD19-depleted stem cell transplant. The receptor set was obtained from a boy less than two years old with Wiskott-Aldrich syndrome, due to receive a stem cell transplant.

This clonotype occurred a few times. The J gene is TRBJ1-6, the V gene TRBV18, with TRBD1 as a possible D gene (5 bases). V lost 6 bases to trimming and J lost 13 bases, with 13 bases between them. The length of the CDR3 is 12 residues. CDR1 and CDR2 (germline): KGHSH, LQKENI. The CDR3 DNA follows: TGTGCCAGCTCGCGGGACGGTCGGCCCCTCCACTTT. This translates into CASSRDGRPLHF.

The CDR3 reads CASSLYLYTDTQYF. CDR3 DNA: TGTGCCAGCAGCTTGTATCTATACACAGATACGCAGTATTTT. V gene TRBV7-2 combines with J gene TRBJ2-3; D is ambiguous. The CDR3 totals 14 residues. CDR1 and CDR2 (germline): SGHTA, FQGNSA. V was shortened by 3 bases and J by 2 bases, with 9 bases between the two germline ends.

This clonotype was counted between two and nine times. The chain carries TRBV5-1 and TRBJ1-2; the match to TRBD1 covers 7 bases. This CDR3 has 14 amino acids. From germline, CDR1 is SGHRS and CDR2 YFSETQ. The V gene end was trimmed by 2 bases and the J gene end by 4 bases; junction bases not matched to a gene: 5. Here the CDR3 reads CASSLDRDFYGYTF. DNA of the CDR3: TGCGCCAGCAGCTTAGACAGGGACTTCTATGGCTACACCTTC. Filled out from reference TRBV5-1 and TRBJ1-2, the complete variable domain reads KAGVTQTPRYLIKTRGQQVTLSCSPISGHRSVSWYQQTPGQGLQFLFEYFSETQRNKGNFPGRFSGRQFSNSRSEMNVSTLELGDSALYLCASSLDRDFYGYTFGSGTRLTVV.

The V and J genes are TRBV3-1 and TRBJ2-1, with TRBD2 identical over 13 bases. The V gene end was trimmed by 6 bases and the J gene end by 10 bases; junction bases not matched to a gene: 6. CDR1 LGHDT and CDR2 YNNKEL come from the germline V gene (reference sequence). The CDR3 runs 14 residues. CDR3: CASSKLAGGGEQFF. In nucleotides, the CDR3 is TGTGCCAGCAGTAAACTAGCGGGAGGGGGCGAGCAGTTCTTC.

The chain has TRBV5-1 and TRBJ2-1; TRBD2 matches at 8 bases. Germline loops: CDR1 SGHRS, CDR2 YFSETQ. The length of the CDR3 is 15 residues. Losses at the gene ends were 3 bases for V and 4 bases for J; bases not matched to a gene: 6. The DNA for the CDR3 is TGCGCCAGCAGCTCTGATAGCGGGGTATACAATGAGCAGTTCTTC. Amino acid sequence: CASSSDSGVYNEQFF. Full variable domain (rest looked up from reference TRBV5-1 and TRBJ2-1): KAGVTQTPRYLIKTRGQQVTLSCSPISGHRSVSWYQQTPGQGLQFLFEYFSETQRNKGNFPGRFSGRQFSNSRSEMNVSTLELGDSALYLCASSSDSGVYNEQFFGPGTRLTVL.

This clonotype came up a few times. This chain uses TRBV12-3 or TRBV12-4 with TRBJ2-3; D possibly corresponds to TRBD2 (7 bases). CDR3 length: 12 amino acids. The V gene lost 5 bases and the J gene lost 12 bases, with 15 bases spanning the gap. CDR3 bases: TGTGCCAGCAGTCCAGGCGGGGGCGGTCAGTATTTT. It encodes CASSPGGGGQYF.

The chain has TRBV27 and TRBJ2-2, with 7 bases aligning to TRBD2. In germline, CDR1 is MNHEY, CDR2 SMNVEV (reference sequence). With 3 bases clipped from V and 7 bases from J, the junction kept 8 bases outside the gene matches. The CDR3 loop spans 15 amino acids. The CDR3 loop reads CASSFFAGVSGELFF. CDR3 in DNA: TGTGCCAGCAGTTTTTTCGCGGGAGTGAGCGGGGAGCTGTTTTTT.